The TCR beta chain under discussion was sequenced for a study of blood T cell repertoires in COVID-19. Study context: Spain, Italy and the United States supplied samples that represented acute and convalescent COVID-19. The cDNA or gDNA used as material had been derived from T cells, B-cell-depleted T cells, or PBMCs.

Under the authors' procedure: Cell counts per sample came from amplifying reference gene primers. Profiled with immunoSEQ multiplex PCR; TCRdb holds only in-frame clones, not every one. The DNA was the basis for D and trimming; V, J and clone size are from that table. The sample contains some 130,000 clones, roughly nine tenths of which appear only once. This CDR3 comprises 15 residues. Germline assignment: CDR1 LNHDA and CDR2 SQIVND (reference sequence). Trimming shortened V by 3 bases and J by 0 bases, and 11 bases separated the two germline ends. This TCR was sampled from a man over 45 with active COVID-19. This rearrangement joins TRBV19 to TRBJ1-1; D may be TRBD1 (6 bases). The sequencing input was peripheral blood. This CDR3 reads CASSIPGGLNTEAFF. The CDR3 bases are TGTGCCAGTAGTATCCCCGGGGGGCTGAACACTGAAGCTTTCTTT.